A selection of T cell receptor beta chains follows, all from one sample in a study of vaccination effects on CD4 cells after COVID-19. Assay: immunoSEQ multiplex PCR; the TCRdb copy retains only in-frame clones and omits some. The sample records 73,000 or so clones, under 80% being singletons. Antigen specificity for these receptors is unknown. Sequenced here: CD4+ T cells from PBMCs cultured with SARS-CoV-2 spike peptides, sampled before COVID-19 vaccination. The receptors stem from a human donor who received a COVID-19 vaccine. CDR3s include the opening cysteine and the closing phenylalanine or tryptophan. Fields, in order: D gene, V gene, CDR3 length, clone size, J gene, CDR3 protein, CDR3 DNA. A D gene is named only where the DNA matches it firmly. Clone size is given for some rows only: seen once, a few or many times, or a class if the clone is expanded.

D: .
V: TRBV6-5
length: 15
size: .
J: TRBJ1-2
CDR3: CASSYSTHGNYGYTF
DNA: TGTGCCAGCAGTTATTCCACACACGGGAACTATGGCTACACCTTC

D: TRBD2
V: TRBV5-1
length: 16
size: once
J: TRBJ2-1
CDR3: CASSLAGLAGGPGGFF
DNA: TGCGCCAGCAGCTTGGCGGGACTAGCGGGGGGGCCGGGTGGGTTCTTC

D: .
V: TRBV10-3
length: 14
size: .
J: TRBJ2-5
CDR3: CAISERGSQETQYF
DNA: TGTGCCATCAGTGAGAGAGGCAGTCAAGAGACCCAGTACTTC

D: .
V: TRBV5-1
length: 15
size: .
J: TRBJ1-1
CDR3: CASSTEQALNTEAFF
DNA: TGCGCCAGCAGCACCGAACAGGCGTTGAACACTGAAGCTTTCTTT

D: .
V: TRBV14
length: 15
size: .
J: TRBJ2-1
CDR3: CATKQGGASRNEQFF
DNA: TGTGCCACCAAACAAGGGGGGGCCTCTCGGAATGAGCAGTTCTTC

D: .
V: TRBV4-1
length: 13
size: once
J: TRBJ2-5
CDR3: CASSRNEQETQYF
DNA: TGCGCCAGCAGCCGGAACGAACAAGAGACCCAGTACTTC

D: TRBD1
V: TRBV7-2
length: 15
size: .
J: TRBJ1-1
CDR3: CASSPSIGTGSEAFF
DNA: TGTGCCAGCAGCCCGTCGATTGGGACAGGGTCTGAAGCTTTCTTT

D: TRBD1
V: TRBV9
length: 18
size: .
J: TRBJ1-5
CDR3: CASSVEWDSAPRNQPQHF
DNA: TGTGCCAGCAGCGTAGAATGGGACAGTGCCCCACGCAATCAGCCCCAGCATTTT

D: TRBD1
V: TRBV4-1
length: 15
size: .
J: TRBJ2-1
CDR3: CASSQGTGMNNEQFF
DNA: TGCGCCAGCAGCCAGGGGACAGGGATGAACAATGAGCAGTTCTTC

D: .
V: TRBV6-6
length: 13
size: .
J: TRBJ1-1
CDR3: CASSNSGKTEAFF
DNA: TGTGCCAGCAGCAATTCAGGGAAGACTGAAGCTTTCTTT

D: .
V: TRBV6-2/TRBV6-3
length: 12
size: .
J: TRBJ2-4
CDR3: CASSWAGNIQYF
DNA: TGTGCCAGCAGTTGGGCCGGAAACATTCAGTACTTC

D: TRBD1
V: TRBV27
length: 15
size: .
J: TRBJ1-1
CDR3: CASSSYRQGHTEAFF
DNA: TGTGCCAGCAGTTCCTACCGACAGGGCCACACTGAAGCTTTCTTT

D: TRBD1
V: TRBV18
length: 15
size: .
J: TRBJ2-5
CDR3: CASSPASRGRETQYF
DNA: TGTGCCAGCTCACCAGCTTCGAGGGGGCGAGAGACCCAGTACTTC

D: .
V: TRBV6-5
length: 16
size: .
J: TRBJ2-3
CDR3: CASSYSRGPLTDTQYF
DNA: TGTGCCAGCAGTTACTCGCGGGGGCCGCTCACAGATACGCAGTATTTT

D: .
V: TRBV5-1
length: 16
size: .
J: TRBJ2-1
CDR3: CASSSGLLAPYNEQFF
DNA: TGCGCCAGCAGCTCGGGACTCCTTGCCCCCTACAATGAGCAGTTCTTC

D: TRBD1
V: TRBV6-6
length: 20
size: .
J: TRBJ1-6
CDR3: CASSRLIPGQGSSGNSPLHF
DNA: TGTGCCAGCAGTCGCCTGATCCCGGGACAGGGCTCCAGTGGGAATTCACCCCTCCACTTT

D: .
V: TRBV7-3
length: 17
size: .
J: TRBJ2-2
CDR3: CASSRRGGGANTGELFF
DNA: TGTGCCAGCAGCCGCCGTGGTGGAGGCGCGAACACCGGGGAGCTGTTTTTT

D: .
V: TRBV7-2
length: 15
size: .
J: TRBJ1-4
CDR3: CASSWEQGTNEKLFF
DNA: TGTGCCAGCAGCTGGGAACAGGGTACTAATGAAAAACTGTTTTTT

D: TRBD1
V: TRBV3-1/TRBV3-2
length: 15
size: .
J: TRBJ2-1
CDR3: CASSSPDRGWFEQFF
DNA: TGTGCCAGCAGCTCCCCGGACAGGGGCTGGTTTGAGCAGTTCTTC

D: .
V: TRBV6-5
length: 12
size: .
J: TRBJ1-1
CDR3: CASSQRGYMAFF
DNA: TGTGCCAGCAGCCAAAGGGGGTATATGGCTTTCTTT

D: .
V: TRBV12-3/TRBV12-4
length: 12
size: .
J: TRBJ2-1
CDR3: CASSLRGDEQFF
DNA: TGTGCCAGCAGCTTAAGAGGGGATGAGCAGTTCTTC

D: TRBD2
V: TRBV9
length: 18
size: .
J: TRBJ2-2
CDR3: CASSVRTGTSGRGGELFF
DNA: TGTGCCAGCAGCGTCCGAACAGGGACTAGCGGACGCGGCGGGGAGCTGTTTTTT

D: TRBD2
V: TRBV7-2
length: 15
size: .
J: TRBJ2-3
CDR3: CASSLLAGATDTQYF
DNA: TGTGCCAGCAGCTTACTAGCGGGGGCCACAGATACGCAGTATTTT

D: .
V: TRBV6-5
length: 11
size: .
J: TRBJ2-2
CDR3: CASKATGELFF
DNA: TGTGCCAGCAAAGCGACCGGGGAGCTGTTTTTT

D: .
V: TRBV5-6
length: 15
size: .
J: TRBJ1-2
CDR3: CASSLLRRTNYGYTF
DNA: TGTGCCAGCAGCCTTCTCAGAAGGACCAACTATGGCTACACCTTC

D: TRBD2
V: TRBV6-1
length: 14
size: .
J: TRBJ2-1
CDR3: CASSEMTSTAEQFF
DNA: TGTGCCAGCAGTGAAATGACTAGCACGGCTGAGCAGTTCTTC

D: .
V: TRBV7-8
length: 14
size: .
J: TRBJ2-5
CDR3: CASSLAKEAGTQYF
DNA: TGTGCCAGCAGCTTAGCTAAGGAAGCGGGGACCCAGTACTTC

D: TRBD2
V: TRBV6-5
length: 12
size: .
J: TRBJ2-3
CDR3: CASRSGADTQYF
DNA: TGTGCCAGCAGAAGCGGGGCAGATACGCAGTATTTT

D: .
V: TRBV19
length: 18
size: .
J: TRBJ1-4
CDR3: CASTPGSLGTTTNEKLFF
DNA: TGTGCCAGCACCCCCGGGTCTCTGGGCACCACAACTAATGAAAAACTGTTTTTT

D: .
V: TRBV6-5
length: 13
size: .
J: TRBJ2-3
CDR3: CASSYHSSDTQYF
DNA: TGTGCCAGCAGTTACCACTCGTCAGATACGCAGTATTTT

D: .
V: TRBV6-2/TRBV6-3
length: 15
size: .
J: TRBJ1-2
CDR3: CASSPWRDSNYGYTF
DNA: TGTGCCAGCAGTCCCTGGAGGGATTCTAACTATGGCTACACCTTC

D: .
V: TRBV7-2
length: 13
size: .
J: TRBJ1-6
CDR3: CASSLETFGPLHF
DNA: TGTGCCAGCAGCTTAGAAACATTCGGTCCCCTCCACTTT

D: .
V: TRBV19
length: 12
size: .
J: TRBJ1-1
CDR3: CASSTGYTEAFF
DNA: TGTGCCAGTAGCACAGGGTACACTGAAGCTTTCTTT

D: .
V: TRBV27
length: 15
size: .
J: TRBJ1-1
CDR3: CASSLSWQGFPEAFF
DNA: TGTGCCAGCAGTTTATCGTGGCAGGGTTTCCCTGAAGCTTTCTTT

D: TRBD1
V: TRBV6-1
length: 14
size: few
J: TRBJ1-1
CDR3: CASAPGGANTEAFF
DNA: TGTGCCAGCGCCCCAGGGGGCGCGAACACTGAAGCTTTCTTT

D: TRBD2
V: TRBV7-2
length: 15
size: .
J: TRBJ2-1
CDR3: CASSLPTSVYNEQFF
DNA: TGTGCCAGCAGCCTACCGACTAGCGTATACAATGAGCAGTTCTTC

D: TRBD1
V: TRBV5-1
length: 14
size: .
J: TRBJ1-4
CDR3: CASTLQGAGGKLFF
DNA: TGCGCCAGCACCTTACAGGGGGCGGGAGGCAAACTGTTTTTT

D: .
V: TRBV10-3
length: 14
size: .
J: TRBJ1-1
CDR3: CAISGDGSNTEAFF
DNA: TGTGCCATCAGTGGGGACGGATCTAACACTGAAGCTTTCTTT

D: .
V: TRBV6-6
length: 15
size: .
J: TRBJ1-3
CDR3: CASSLGQLSGNTIYF
DNA: TGTGCCAGCAGTTTAGGGCAGCTCTCTGGAAACACCATATATTTT

D: .
V: TRBV7-3
length: 13
size: .
J: TRBJ2-3
CDR3: CASSLTVGSTQYF
DNA: TGTGCCAGCAGCTTGACCGTGGGGAGTACGCAGTATTTT

D: .
V: TRBV3-1/TRBV3-2
length: 12
size: .
J: TRBJ1-1
CDR3: CASSRTDTEAFF
DNA: TGTGCCAGCAGCCGGACGGACACTGAAGCTTTCTTT

D: .
V: TRBV3-1/TRBV3-2
length: 13
size: .
J: TRBJ2-5
CDR3: CASSQELTAAQYF
DNA: TGTGCCAGCAGCCAAGAGCTGACAGCCGCCCAGTACTTC

D: .
V: TRBV18
length: 12
size: .
J: TRBJ2-1
CDR3: CASSPDRNEQFF
DNA: TGTGCCAGCTCACCAGACAGGAATGAGCAGTTCTTC

D: .
V: TRBV6-5
length: 15
size: .
J: TRBJ1-3
CDR3: CASSRSGETGNTIYF
DNA: TGTGCCAGCAGCCGCAGCGGGGAGACCGGAAACACCATATATTTT

D: .
V: TRBV7-8
length: 15
size: .
J: TRBJ1-1
CDR3: CASRRGEAGLTEAFF
DNA: TGTGCCAGCAGACGGGGGGAGGCCGGGCTCACTGAAGCTTTCTTT

D: .
V: TRBV5-1
length: 15
size: .
J: TRBJ1-2
CDR3: CASSLGGPDPYGYTF
DNA: TGCGCCAGCAGCTTGGGGGGGCCGGACCCCTATGGCTACACCTTC

D: .
V: TRBV6-1
length: 17
size: .
J: TRBJ1-2
CDR3: CASSERWWGHQKEGYTF
DNA: TGTGCCAGCAGTGAAAGGTGGTGGGGACACCAAAAGGAGGGCTACACCTTC

D: .
V: TRBV12-3/TRBV12-4
length: 13
size: .
J: TRBJ1-1
CDR3: CASSFNSDTEAFF
DNA: TGTGCCAGCAGTTTTAACTCGGACACTGAAGCTTTCTTT

D: .
V: TRBV6-4
length: 13
size: .
J: TRBJ2-1
CDR3: CASSDSNSNEQFF
DNA: TGTGCCAGCAGTGACTCTAACAGCAATGAGCAGTTCTTC

D: .
V: TRBV7-2
length: 16
size: .
J: TRBJ1-3
CDR3: CASSPAGWGTGNTIYF
DNA: TGTGCCAGCAGTCCCGCGGGGTGGGGGACTGGAAACACCATATATTTT

D: .
V: TRBV6-5
length: 14
size: .
J: TRBJ1-4
CDR3: CASVRTTIREKLFF
DNA: TGTGCCAGCGTGCGGACAACGATTCGAGAAAAACTGTTTTTT

D: .
V: TRBV6-5
length: 14
size: .
J: TRBJ1-2
CDR3: CASNEDTTNYGYTF
DNA: TGTGCCAGCAACGAGGACACAACTAACTATGGCTACACCTTC

D: TRBD1
V: TRBV5-8
length: 15
size: .
J: TRBJ2-1
CDR3: CASSTWTGVEDEQFF
DNA: TGTGCCAGCAGCACCTGGACAGGGGTTGAGGATGAGCAGTTCTTC

D: .
V: TRBV5-4
length: 15
size: .
J: TRBJ2-1
CDR3: CASRRDRGLDNEQFF
DNA: TGTGCCAGCAGACGAGACAGGGGACTAGACAATGAGCAGTTCTTC

D: TRBD1
V: TRBV10-2
length: 14
size: .
J: TRBJ1-1
CDR3: CASSNRGANTEAFF
DNA: TGCGCCAGCAGTAACAGGGGGGCGAACACTGAAGCTTTCTTT

D: .
V: TRBV29-1
length: 13
size: .
J: TRBJ1-3
CDR3: CSVVRDSGNTIYF
DNA: TGCAGCGTAGTCAGGGACTCTGGAAACACCATATATTTT

D: TRBD2
V: TRBV5-4
length: 16
size: once
J: TRBJ2-2
CDR3: CASSLQRLATPGELFF
DNA: TGTGCCAGCAGCTTACAACGACTAGCAACCCCCGGGGAGCTGTTTTTT

D: TRBD1
V: TRBV5-1
length: 18
size: .
J: TRBJ2-4
CDR3: CASSLAPWTGEAKNIQYF
DNA: TGCGCCAGCAGCTTGGCCCCTTGGACAGGAGAAGCCAAAAACATTCAGTACTTC